One and the same sample provided the 30 T cell receptor beta chains below, sequenced in a study of CD8+CD57+ T cells in acquired aplastic anemia. Profiling of TCR beta VDJ combinations and CDR3 sequences used genomic DNA as template. MiXCR, applied by TCRdb to the reads, yields one record per CDR3 protein. Among some 410,000 distinct CDR3 sequences, just under 70% were seen once, and the ten largest hold around 4%. Sample: sorted CD4+, CD8+, or CD8+CD57+ T cells (not recorded which) from PBMCs. These receptors originate from a human donor in good health, serving as a control.

The chain is built from TRBV12-3 or TRBV12-4 and TRBJ1-1; perhaps TRBD1 as D (5 bases). V was shortened by 8 bases and J by 9 bases, with 13 bases between the two germline ends. This CDR3 has 11 residues. CDR3 in amino acids: CASHPDSKAFF. For the CDR3, the DNA is TGTGCCAGCCATCCTGACAGCAAAGCTTTCTTT.

V usage is TRBV9 and J usage is TRBJ2-1; 9 positions agree with TRBD2. CDR1 is SGDLS and CDR2 is YYNGEE in the germline V gene. Trimming took 4 bases from V and 9 from J; bases not matched to a gene: 14. CDR3 length: 16 amino acids. The CDR3 region is CASSLVGGGGTIEQFF. CDR3 nucleotides: TGTGCCAGCAGCCTTGTGGGCGGGGGGGGGACAATTGAGCAGTTCTTC.

In nucleotides, the CDR3 is TGCAGTGCTAACCTCCCAACGGGCTCCGAGCAGTACTTC. Its protein product is CSANLPTGSEQYF. The chain carries TRBV20-1 and TRBJ2-7; D is undetermined. Germline CDR1 DFQATT, CDR2 SNEGSKA (reference sequence). V was pared by 4 bases and J by 6 bases, with 16 bases between. The CDR3 loop spans 13 amino acids.

The chain recombines TRBV10-2 with TRBJ2-2, with no clear D. CDR3 length equals 13 residues. V lost 5 bases and J 5 bases, leaving 9 bases between the germline ends. CDR1 and CDR2 from the germline V gene are WSHSY and SAAADI. The CDR3: CASSLEVTGELFF. The CDR3 coding sequence is TGCGCCAGCAGTTTAGAGGTGACCGGGGAGCTGTTTTTT.

This chain uses TRBV5-8 with TRBJ2-2; D ambiguous. Germline V gene data show CDR1 as SGHTS and CDR2 as YDEGEE. With 5 bases removed from V and 12 bases from J, the gap between germline ends came to 14 bases. The CDR3 has 12 residues. The CDR3 is CASSVQGAQLFF. Here the CDR3 DNA reads TGTGCCAGCAGTGTACAAGGCGCACAGCTGTTTTTT.

The chain recombines TRBV25-1 with TRBJ1-2; 9 bases are a match to TRBD1. Germline CDR1 reads MGHDK; CDR2 reads SYGVNS. CDR3 length: 13 amino acids. V was clipped by 8 bases and J by 7 bases; unmatched bases: 8. For the CDR3, the DNA is TGTGCCAGCGGACCCGGGACAGGGTTTGGCTACACCTTC. This codes for CASGPGTGFGYTF.

The genes are TRBV9 and TRBJ2-5; D gene ambiguous. Per the germline V gene, CDR1 is SGDLS and CDR2 is YYNGEE. The CDR3 runs to 16 residues. The V and J ends lost 5 bases and 8 bases respectively, with 25 bases between them. This CDR3 is CASRESSLWPTSTQYF. The DNA of the CDR3 is TGTGCCAGCAGAGAAAGCTCTCTCTGGCCAACGTCCACCCAGTACTTC.

Turning to this clonotype: Relative to the germline gene, one junction end is altered; a read error may explain this. The J gene is TRBJ1-2, the V gene TRBV7-9, with 11 bases lining up with TRBD1. Germline V lookup: CDR1 SEHNR, CDR2 FQNEAQ (reference sequence). The CDR3 has 15 residues. The CDR3 protein is CASSYSGQGASGCTF. The CDR3 DNA follows: TGTGCCAGCAGTTACTCTGGACAGGGGGCGAGCGGCTGCACCTTC.

The J gene is TRBJ2-1, the V gene TRBV29-1, with 14 nucleotides matching TRBD2. Trimming at V came to 3 bases and at J to 9 bases, leaving 4 bases not matched to a gene. CDR1 is SQVTM and CDR2 is ANQGSEA in the germline V gene. The CDR3 contains 14 residues. In DNA form, the CDR3 reads TGCAGCGTTGAGGCGACTAGCGGGAGGGTTGAGCAGTTCTTC. This encodes CSVEATSGRVEQFF.

This clonotype showed up many times. The chain uses TRBV7-2 and TRBJ1-1, with 9 bases matching TRBD1. The CDR3 length is 15 residues. The J segment lost 6 bases and the V segment lost 1 base, leaving 6 bases of the junction unmatched. The germline CDR1 and CDR2 sequences are SGHTA and FQGNSA. The CDR3 is CASSLGGTGFPEAFF. The CDR3 bases are TGTGCCAGCAGCTTAGGCGGGACAGGGTTTCCTGAAGCTTTCTTT. The complete variable domain, with remaining parts taken from reference TRBV7-2 and TRBJ1-1, reads GAGVSQSPSNKVTEKGKDVELRCDPISGHTALYWYRQSLGQGLEFLIYFQGNSAPDKSGLPSDRFSAERTGGSVSTLTIQRTQQEDSAVYLCASSLGGTGFPEAFFGQGTRLTVV.

The chain has TRBV12-3 or TRBV12-4 and TRBJ1-1; 7 bases are a match to TRBD1. V was clipped by 4 bases and J by 0 bases; unmatched bases: 17. This CDR3 comprises 19 residues. The CDR3 nucleotides read TGTGCCAGCAGTTCATTAATGGGACAGCGACCAAACATGAACACTGAAGCTTTCTTT. The encoded protein is CASSSLMGQRPNMNTEAFF.

This clonotype was detected ten times or more. V usage is TRBV6-5 and J usage is TRBJ1-5; D is ambiguous. The CDR3 is 13 amino acids. From germline, CDR1 is MNHEY and CDR2 SVGAGI. The V and J ends lost 5 bases and 2 bases respectively, with 7 bases between them. CDR3 protein: CASSLQRNQPQHF. CDR3 coding DNA: TGTGCCAGCAGTCTACAGCGCAATCAGCCCCAGCATTTT.

This clonotype was recorded many times. This chain links TRBV5-6 with TRBJ1-6; D may be TRBD1 (5 bases). The CDR3 has 15 amino acids. Deletions cut 0 bases from V and 5 bases from J, with 9 bases between. Germline assignment: CDR1 SGHDT and CDR2 YYEEEE. CDR3 sequence: CASSLAGGHNSPLHF. In nucleotides, the CDR3 is TGTGCCAGCAGCTTGGCGGGGGGACATAATTCACCCCTCCACTTT.

The chain carries TRBV5-4 and TRBJ1-2, with D unclear. Trimming pared 5 bases from V and 0 bases from J, leaving 20 bases between. The length of the CDR3 is 17 residues. Germline loops: CDR1 SGHNT, CDR2 YYREEE (reference sequence). The CDR3 DNA sequence: TGTGCCAGCAGTTTTGACCGATGGTTGGTGACTAACTATGGCTACACCTTC. Protein product: CASSFDRWLVTNYGYTF. Full variable domain (rest looked up from reference TRBV5-4 and TRBJ1-2): ETGVTQSPTHLIKTRGQQVTLRCSSQSGHNTVSWYQQALGQGPQFIFQYYREEENGRGNFPPRFSGLQFPNYSSELNVNALELDDSALYLCASSFDRWLVTNYGYTFGSGTRLTVV.

In its sample, this clonotype was seen once. No conserved phenylalanine or tryptophan is present at the end of the CDR3, so a read error is the likely explanation. It is unclear where the CDR3 begins or ends on the DNA, so no DNA is shown, and the CDR3 is as TCRdb lists it. V gene TRBV7-2 combines with J gene TRBJ1-1. The CDR3 adds up to 11 amino acids, both ends counted. Germline V gene data show CDR1 as SGHTA and CDR2 as FQGNSA. The chain's CDR3 is CASSLRSRLVT.

Ten or more counts support this clonotype. The chain links TRBV20-1 to TRBJ1-1; D is unclear. Germline values: CDR1 DFQATT, CDR2 SNEGSKA (reference sequence). The length of the CDR3 is 12 residues. Deletions cut 0 bases from V and 1 base from J, with 3 bases between. CDR3 coding DNA: TGCAGTGCTAGAGAGTGGAACACTGAAGCTTTCTTT. Translated: CSAREWNTEAFF.

The chain couples TRBV20-1 to TRBJ2-7; D may be TRBD1 or TRBD2 (5 bases each). Trimming stripped 0 bases from V and 3 bases from J, with 9 bases between. Germline values: CDR1 DFQATT, CDR2 SNEGSKA (reference sequence). The CDR3 consists of 13 residues. As DNA, the CDR3 is TGCAGTGCTAGAGATGAGGGGTTCTACGAGCAGTACTTC. Translating it yields CSARDEGFYEQYF.

The rearrangement joins TRBV9 to TRBJ2-7; TRBD1 agrees at 11 bases. CDR1 SGDLS and CDR2 YYNGEE come from the germline V gene. V shed 3 bases and J 4 bases; nucleotides not matched to a gene: 6. CDR3 length equals 15 residues. CDR3 in DNA: TGTGCCAGCAGCGCGCTGGGACAGGGGGAATACGAGCAGTACTTC. Protein sequence: CASSALGQGEYEQYF.

A word on this clonotype: The junction does not match germline at one end; this may be a read error. J is TRBJ1-1 and V is TRBV24-1; D not certain. CDR1 is KGHDR, CDR2 SFDVKD, per germline. The CDR3 length is 13 residues. The CDR3 DNA reads as TGTGCCACCAGTGATTTGACCGCGTTTGAAGCTTTCTTC. Its protein is CATSDLTAFEAFF.

Notes on this clonotype: No conserved phenylalanine or tryptophan ends this CDR3, so it is likely a read error. It is unclear where the CDR3 begins or ends on the DNA, so no DNA is shown, and the CDR3 is as TCRdb lists it. The rearrangement uses TRBV7-9 and TRBJ2-3. The CDR3 extends over 13 residues, inclusive of both ends. Germline CDR1 SEHNR, CDR2 FQNEAQ (reference sequence). This chain's CDR3 is CASSPDQCEQFFV.

This rearrangement joins TRBV5-1 to TRBJ2-7; D is uncertain. With 0 bases removed from V and 9 bases from J, the gap between germline ends came to 13 bases. The length of the CDR3 is 13 residues. The germline V gene encodes CDR1 SGHRS and CDR2 YFSETQ. CDR3 sequence reads: CASSLAIGYRQYF. DNA of the CDR3: TGCGCCAGCAGCTTGGCGATCGGCTACAGGCAGTACTTC.

The J gene is TRBJ1-2, the V gene TRBV6-6, with 8 bases fitting TRBD1. This CDR3 has 15 residues. The V segment lost 4 bases and the J segment 6 bases; nucleotides outside the gene matches: 10. Germline V gene sequence: CDR1 MNHNY, CDR2 SVGAGI (reference sequence). CDR3 residues: CASSWRNRQGNGYTF. The DNA of the CDR3 is TGTGCCAGCAGTTGGCGAAACAGACAGGGGAATGGCTACACCTTC.

This clonotype was found many times. V and J are TRBV19 and TRBJ1-5; D is ambiguous. Trimming cost V 2 bases and J 1 base, with 0 bases left between them. This CDR3 spans 12 amino acids. Germline V lookup: CDR1 LNHDA, CDR2 SQIVND (reference sequence). Here the CDR3 DNA reads TGTGCCAGTAGTATAAGCAATCAGCCCCAGCATTTT. Translating it yields CASSISNQPQHF.

At least ten counts were recorded for this clonotype. V usage is TRBV15 and J usage is TRBJ1-1; D not resolved. V lost 5 bases and J 6 bases, leaving 16 bases between the germline ends. Germline V lookup: CDR1 LNHNV, CDR2 YYDKDF (reference sequence). This CDR3 is built from 14 residues. The chain's CDR3 is CATSPTGHRAEAFF. The CDR3 DNA is TGTGCCACCAGCCCTACCGGGCACAGAGCTGAAGCTTTCTTT.

With regard to this clonotype: The junction and the germline gene differ at one end; a read error may be behind it. V usage is TRBV7-8 and J usage is TRBJ1-6; perhaps TRBD1 as D (5 bases). Germline V CDR1 and CDR2: SGHVS, FQNEAQ. The CDR3 runs 14 residues. The CDR3 sequence is CASSTGSSYNPPLF. CDR3 nucleotides: TGTGCCAGTAGTACAGGATCGTCATATAATCCCCCCCTCTTT.

This clonotype was counted once. No conserved phenylalanine or tryptophan is present at the end of the CDR3, so a read error is the likely explanation. The DNA is left out, because the CDR3 cannot be placed on it with certainty; the CDR3 is given as TCRdb lists it. The chain combines TRBV2 with TRBJ2-5; TRBD1, the D gene given by the table, was not confirmed from the DNA. The CDR3 spans 15 amino acids, including both terminal residues. CDR1 SNHLY and CDR2 FYNNEI come from the germline V gene. CDR3 protein: CASRLQGKQPQHFGY.

This chain links TRBV9 with TRBJ2-5, with 9 bases matching TRBD2. Germline V gives CDR1 SGDLS, CDR2 YYNGEE. V dropped 0 bases and J dropped 2; count of bases not matched to a gene: 5. The CDR3 contains 16 residues. CDR3 sequence (DNA): TGTGCCAGCAGCGTAGCGGGTAGCGGGGGACAAGAGACCCAGTACTTC. As protein: CASSVAGSGGQETQYF.

On this clonotype itself: A much larger clone differs by one base, so this may be a read error. This sequence joins TRBV6-1 and TRBJ1-4; D remains ambiguous. In germline, CDR1 is MNHNS, CDR2 SASEGT. The ends were cut back, 8 bases at V and 0 bases at J, with 13 bases in the middle. There are 15 residues in the CDR3. This CDR3 reads CASEAALATNEKLFF. The CDR3 bases are TGTGCCAGCGAAGCGGCCCTTGCAACTAATGAAAAACTGTTTTTT.

This chain uses TRBV20-1 with TRBJ1-2; tentatively, D is TRBD1 (5 bases). Trimming removed 4 bases at V and 3 bases at J, with 12 bases between. The length of the CDR3 is 13 residues. The germline CDR1 and CDR2 sequences are DFQATT and SNEGSKA (reference sequence). The CDR3 spells CSAKRGVDYGYTF. CDR3 DNA sequence: TGCAGTGCTAAACGGGGGGTGGACTATGGCTACACCTTC.

The J gene is TRBJ2-5, the V gene TRBV19; TRBD1 is a possible D gene (5 bases). Gene TRBJ2-7 matches the end of the DNA better, so the J call may be wrong. The V gene's germline CDR1 is LNHDA and CDR2 SQIVND (reference sequence). The CDR3 length is 14 residues. The CDR3: CACTSSLRGYEQYF. The CDR3 DNA sequence: TGTGCCTGCACGTCTTCGCTTAGGGGCTACGAGCAGTACTTC.